One T cell receptor beta chain is described in this entry. V gave up 2 bases and J gave up 4 bases, with 12 bases separating them. Germline V gene sequence: CDR1 SNHLY, CDR2 FYNNEI. The CDR3 runs to 14 residues. This sample is part of a study of blood T cell repertoires in COVID-19. Study at large: COVID-19 samples collected from the United States, Italy and Spain covered acute and convalescent phases. T cells, B-cell-depleted T cells, or PBMCs supplied cDNA or gDNA.

The authors' processing: It was from reference gene primer amplification that nucleated cell counts were estimated. Method: immunoSEQ multiplex PCR; TCRdb's copy keeps in-frame clones and lacks some. That table is the source of V, J and clone size, and D and trimming were worked out from the DNA. The table shows approximately 100,000 clones, with 65% to 90% occurring only once. This receptor was obtained from a man aged 55 to 69 with acute or convalescent COVID-19. The chain employs TRBV2 and TRBJ2-7, with D possibly TRBD1 on 5 matching bases. The source material was peripheral blood. The CDR3 loop reads CASSESRDGYEQYF. In DNA, the CDR3 is TGTGCCAGCAGTGAAAGCAGGGATGGGTACGAGCAGTACTTC.